This T cell receptor beta chain appears in the sequencing data of a study of blood T cell repertoires in COVID-19. The data were produced by immunoSEQ multiplex PCR, yet TCRdb's version contains in-frame clones alone and is incomplete. The sample holds 30,000 to 45,000 clones, more than 75% seen once. Germline values: CDR1 LGHNT, CDR2 FRNRAP. The V gene lost 6 bases and the J gene lost 6 bases, with 12 bases spanning the gap. This CDR3 has 13 amino acids. This sequence was found in a man in his sixties or seventies with acute or convalescent COVID-19. The material sequenced was peripheral blood. The V and J genes are TRBV12-5 and TRBJ1-5; no clear D. CDR3 amino acids: CASGPELAQPQHF. The CDR3 coding sequence is TGTGCTAGTGGACCAGAGTTAGCTCAGCCCCAGCATTTT.